Presented here are 14 T cell receptor beta chains from one specimen sequenced in a study of cytomegalovirus exposure and HLA in healthy donors. This PCR relied on a set of 60 Vbeta primers and 13 Jbeta primers. Generated by immunoSEQ multiplex PCR, the TCRdb table keeps only in-frame clones and is missing some. Among under 110,000 clones listed, more than 60% were seen once. Sequencing was done on a sample of PBMCs. The receptors were gathered from a middle-aged man in good health and CMV-seronegative.

This clone came up a few times. The chain links TRBV5-1 to TRBJ2-1, with 7 bases that match TRBD1. Germline CDR1 SGHRS, CDR2 YFSETQ. The V segment lost 4 bases and the J segment 7 bases; nucleotides outside the gene matches: 8. The CDR3 extends over 14 amino acids. The CDR3 DNA sequence: TGCGCCAGCAGCCCCGGACAGGTTTTGAATGAGCAGTTCTTC. Encoded protein: CASSPGQVLNEQFF.

V gene TRBV5-6 combines with J gene TRBJ1-3; D unresolved. The length of the CDR3 is 15 residues. V dropped 0 bases and J dropped 0 bases, with 7 bases sitting between them. In germline, CDR1 is SGHDT, CDR2 YYEEEE. In nucleotides, the CDR3 is TGTGCCAGCAGCTTGGACTGGAGCTCTGGAAACACCATATATTTT. Its translation is CASSLDWSSGNTIYF. Together with reference TRBV5-6 and TRBJ1-3, the CDR3 gives the full variable domain: DAGVTQSPTHLIKTRGQQVTLRCSPKSGHDTVSWYQQALGQGPQFIFQYYEEEERQRGNFPDRFSGHQFPNYSSELNVNALLLGDSALYLCASSLDWSSGNTIYFGEGSWLTVV.

The rearrangement uses TRBV19 and TRBJ1-4, with 8 nucleotides matching TRBD1. This CDR3 comprises 14 residues. Germline V gene sequence: CDR1 LNHDA, CDR2 SQIVND (reference sequence). After removal of 6 bases from V and 7 bases from J, the junction contained 7 bases not matched to a gene. This CDR3 is CASSPDRGGEKLFF. The CDR3, as DNA: TGTGCCAGTAGCCCAGACAGGGGTGGTGAAAAACTGTTTTTT. The full variable domain, in which reference TRBV19 and TRBJ1-4 provide the parts outside the CDR3, is DGGITQSPKYLFRKEGQNVTLSCEQNLNHDAMYWYRQDPGQGLRLIYYSQIVNDFQKGDIAEGYSVSREKKESFPLTVTSAQKNPTAFYLCASSPDRGGEKLFFGSGTQLSVL.

The chain uses TRBV19 and TRBJ1-1; 9 bases line up with TRBD1. V gave up 5 bases and J gave up 4 bases; unmatched junction bases: 5. The CDR3 covers 14 residues. Germline assignment: CDR1 LNHDA and CDR2 SQIVND (reference sequence). Here the CDR3 DNA reads TGTGCCAGTAGTCCTCGGGACAGGGTCACTGAAGCTTTCTTT. Translation: CASSPRDRVTEAFF. The entire variable domain, with the rest obtained from reference TRBV19 and TRBJ1-1, is as follows: DGGITQSPKYLFRKEGQNVTLSCEQNLNHDAMYWYRQDPGQGLRLIYYSQIVNDFQKGDIAEGYSVSREKKESFPLTVTSAQKNPTAFYLCASSPRDRVTEAFFGQGTRLTVV.

The chain has TRBV5-1 and TRBJ1-1; 8 bases are a match to TRBD1. V dropped 5 bases and J dropped 5; count of bases not matched to a gene: 8. CDR1 is SGHRS, CDR2 YFSETQ, per germline. There are 14 residues in the CDR3. CDR3 protein: CASSSGQGRTEAFF. CDR3 coding DNA: TGCGCCAGCAGTTCCGGACAGGGAAGGACTGAAGCTTTCTTT.

This chain joins TRBV5-6 and TRBJ2-5, with D possibly matching TRBD2 (6 bases). This CDR3 has 13 amino acids. Looked up from germline, CDR1 is SGHDT and CDR2 is YYEEEE. The V and J ends lost 4 bases and 2 bases respectively, with 9 bases between them. The CDR3 loop is CASSLSGQETQYF. The CDR3 DNA sequence: TGTGCCAGCAGCCTTAGCGGACAAGAGACCCAGTACTTC.

The chain has TRBV7-6 and TRBJ1-5, with TRBD1 matching over 7 bases. This CDR3 has 15 amino acids. J gave up 7 bases and V 5 bases, and 11 bases lay outside the gene matches. From germline, CDR1 is SGHVS and CDR2 FNYEAQ. In DNA, the CDR3 is TGTGCCAGCAGCCAAAGAGGGGGCTTGGGCCAGCCCCAGCATTTT. It specifies CASSQRGGLGQPQHF.

The chain links TRBV19 to TRBJ1-2, with D perhaps matching TRBD1 (5 bases). Germline values: CDR1 LNHDA, CDR2 SQIVND (reference sequence). The V gene lost 5 bases and the J gene lost 4 bases, with 17 bases spanning the gap. CDR3 length: 15 residues. The CDR3 loop reads CASSLGPGGIYGYTF. The CDR3 coding sequence is TGTGCCAGTAGTTTGGGACCGGGAGGAATCTATGGCTACACCTTC.

This chain uses TRBV11-3 with TRBJ1-5; D remains unclear. CDR1 and CDR2 from the germline V gene are SGHNT and YENEEA. Trimming left V 3 bases short and J 0 bases short, with 24 bases between. The CDR3 sequence is 20 residues long. The CDR3 coding sequence is TGTGCCAGCAGCTTCGCCGTCGAACATTTCCCCCTGTGTAGCAATCAGCCCCAGCATTTT. Translation: CASSFAVEHFPLCSNQPQHF.

J is TRBJ2-7 and V is TRBV21-1; the D call in the table, TRBD2, was not verified against the DNA. TRBV21-1 is deemed a pseudogene. CDR3 size: 15 residues. The CDR3 DNA sequence: TGTGCCAGCAGCAACCGGACGGAGGACCCCTACGAGCAGTACTTC. It encodes CASSNRTEDPYEQYF.

The chain employs TRBV4-2 and TRBJ2-7; TRBD1 matches at 7 bases. Germline V CDR1 and CDR2: LGHNA, YNFKEQ. The length of the CDR3 is 14 residues. The V gene end was trimmed by 5 bases and the J gene end by 1 base; junction bases not matched to a gene: 5. The CDR3 sequence: CASSDRQGSYEQYF. Here the CDR3 DNA reads TGTGCCAGCAGCGACAGACAGGGATCCTACGAGCAGTACTTC.

The chain joins TRBV10-3 to TRBJ1-6; 7 bases agree with TRBD1. Trimming cost V 3 bases and J 7 bases; bases outside gene matches: 6. This CDR3 has 15 residues. The germline CDR1 and CDR2 sequences are ENHRY and SYGVKD. This chain's CDR3 is CAISEGQGDNSPLHF. As DNA, the CDR3 is TGTGCCATCAGTGAAGGTCAGGGGGACAATTCACCCCTCCACTTT.

This clone appeared once. The V gene is TRBV2, the J gene TRBJ2-5; 8 bases agree with TRBD2. The DNA matches TRBJ2-7 better at its end, which makes the J call doubtful. The CDR3 extends over 15 amino acids. CDR1 and CDR2 (germline): SNHLY, FYNNEI. CDR3 in DNA: TGTGCCAGCAGTGAAGGCGGTAGCGGGGCCTACGAGCAGTACTTC. Protein: CASSEGGSGAYEQYF.

This sequence joins TRBV5-1 and TRBJ1-1; D may be TRBD1 (6 bases). V was trimmed by 7 bases and J by 1 base, leaving 23 bases between them. This CDR3 contains 17 residues. Germline V gene data show CDR1 as SGHRS and CDR2 as YFSETQ. The CDR3 loop reads CASRWPPGASSNTEAFF. The CDR3 nucleotides are TGCGCCAGCCGCTGGCCTCCAGGGGCTAGCTCGAACACTGAAGCTTTCTTT.